These 32 T cell receptor beta chains were all obtained from the same sample, sequenced in a study of identical twins. TCRdb used MiXCR to reprocess the 5' RACE reads, holding one entry per CDR3 protein. The table lists about 240,000 distinct CDR3 sequences, about an eighth of them singletons. These data were also reused for a study on yellow fever vaccine responses in identical twins.

The sample consisted of memory (CD45RO+) T cells sorted from blood. These receptors all stem from a woman between 18 and 29 years old in good health.

This chain links TRBV20-1 with TRBJ2-5; the D gene is possibly TRBD1 (5 bases). The V and J ends lost 1 base and 2 bases respectively, with 29 bases between them. Germline assignment: CDR1 DFQATT and CDR2 SNEGSKA (reference sequence). The CDR3 is made up of 20 amino acids. The CDR3 spells CSARGSLDGRAALIQETQYF. CDR3 in DNA: TGCAGTGCTAGAGGGAGCTTAGATGGCAGGGCCGCCTTGATTCAAGAGACCCAGTACTTC.

The rearrangement links TRBV29-1 to TRBJ2-1; D unresolved. The CDR3 loop spans 10 amino acids. CDR1 is SQVTM, CDR2 ANQGSEA, per germline. The ends were cut back, 7 bases at V and 5 bases at J, with 6 bases in the middle. The CDR3 sequence: CSGTNNEQFF. CDR3 sequence (DNA): TGCAGCGGCACGAACAATGAGCAGTTCTTC.

In its sample, this clonotype was seen a few times. This rearrangement joins TRBV20-1 to TRBJ2-7; tentatively, D is TRBD2 (5 bases). The CDR3 is made up of 15 amino acids. V lost 0 bases to trimming and J lost 0 bases, with 12 bases between them. Looked up from germline, CDR1 is DFQATT and CDR2 is SNEGSKA (reference sequence). The CDR3 DNA is TGCAGTGCTAGAGATTCGGCCGGACTCTCCTACGAGCAGTACTTC. Residues: CSARDSAGLSYEQYF.

The rearrangement links TRBV12-3 or TRBV12-4 to TRBJ2-2; 11 nucleotides agree with TRBD1. The CDR3 extends over 16 amino acids. V dropped 6 bases and J dropped 7; count of bases not matched to a gene: 10. The CDR3 sequence is CASSLRTGGNGGELFF. CDR3 DNA sequence: TGTGCCAGCAGCTTAAGGACAGGGGGCAATGGCGGGGAGCTGTTTTTT.

A few counts support this clonotype. The V and J genes are TRBV7-8 and TRBJ2-7, with D possibly TRBD1 on 6 matching bases. V lost 4 bases and J 5 bases, leaving 18 bases between the germline ends. CDR3 length: 15 amino acids. CDR1 SGHVS and CDR2 FQNEAQ come from the germline V gene. The CDR3 spells CASSSNRAPFDEQYF. The CDR3, as DNA: TGTGCCAGCAGCTCCAACAGGGCCCCCTTTGACGAGCAGTACTTC.

The chain couples TRBV7-2 to TRBJ2-5; the match to TRBD2 covers 8 bases. Germline-derived CDR1 and CDR2 are SGHTA and FQGNSA. Germline trimming cut 6 bases from V and 1 base from J; bases unmatched to any gene: 13. The CDR3 runs to 17 residues. CDR3 in DNA: TGTGCCAGCAGTTTGTCCCCCCTGGCGGGAGGCCAAGAGACCCAGTACTTC. Translating it yields CASSLSPLAGGQETQYF.

This clonotype was observed at least ten times. This chain connects TRBV12-3 or TRBV12-4 to TRBJ1-2; 8 bases agree with TRBD1. After removal of 1 base from V and 2 bases from J, the junction contained 0 bases not matched to a gene. The CDR3 covers 14 residues. The CDR3: CASSLDRGNYGYTF. The CDR3 region has the DNA TGTGCCAGCAGTTTAGACAGGGGGAACTATGGCTACACCTTC.

This clonotype has just a few counts. The chain carries TRBV12-3 or TRBV12-4 and TRBJ2-1; the match to TRBD1 covers 7 bases. V was clipped by 6 bases and J by 5 bases; unmatched bases: 10. CDR3 length: 15 residues. CDR3 sequence: CASSYNRGIDNEQFF. CDR3 coding DNA: TGTGCCAGCAGCTACAACAGGGGTATAGACAATGAGCAGTTCTTC.

This clonotype has a handful of counts. A read error may produce the germline difference seen at one junction end. The J gene is TRBJ2-5, the V gene TRBV7-7; 7 nucleotides line up with TRBD1. The germline CDR1 and CDR2 sequences are SSHAT and FNYEAQ (reference sequence). This CDR3 comprises 13 residues. As DNA, the CDR3 is TGTGCTAGCAGCTTAGACAGGGACCAGACCCAGTACTTC. Its translation is CASSLDRDQTQYF.

J is TRBJ2-3 and V is TRBV6-4, with 9 bases that match TRBD2. The J segment lost 2 bases and the V segment lost 4 bases, leaving 1 base of the junction unmatched. Germline loops: CDR1 MRHNA, CDR2 SNTAGT. This CDR3 comprises 14 residues. CDR3 in amino acids: CASSAGLATDTQYF. CDR3 sequence (DNA): TGTGCCAGCAGTGCGGGACTAGCCACAGATACGCAGTATTTT.

This clonotype was detected many times. The gene calls are TRBV12-3 or TRBV12-4 and TRBJ2-3; D not certain. The V end was cut by 6 bases, the J end by 10 bases, with 14 bases between. The CDR3 consists of 12 residues. The CDR3 spells CASRPPSFPQYF. The CDR3 region has the DNA TGTGCCAGCAGACCTCCTAGTTTTCCGCAGTATTTT.

The V gene is TRBV12-5, the J gene TRBJ2-1; D ambiguous. The CDR3 has 11 amino acids. Germline V gene data show CDR1 as LGHNT and CDR2 as FRNRAP. Trimming removed 4 bases from V and 6 bases from J, with 4 bases in between. Here the CDR3 reads CASGYSNEQFF. The CDR3 DNA sequence: TGTGCTAGTGGTTATAGCAATGAGCAGTTCTTC.

In its sample, this clonotype was seen a few times. The rearrangement links TRBV9 to TRBJ2-2; D is possibly TRBD1 (5 bases). V lost 2 bases and J 3 bases, leaving 11 bases between the germline ends. The CDR3 covers 15 residues. Per the germline V gene, CDR1 is SGDLS and CDR2 is YYNGEE. In nucleotides, the CDR3 is TGTGCCAGCAGCGTTTCAGGGCGCGACACCGGGGAGCTGTTTTTT. It yields the protein CASSVSGRDTGELFF.

This clonotype was observed a handful of times. The chain employs TRBV20-1 and TRBJ2-5, with D perhaps given as TRBD1 or TRBD2 (7 bases each). The V end was cut by 5 bases, the J end by 4 bases, with 17 bases between. Germline values: CDR1 DFQATT, CDR2 SNEGSKA (reference sequence). This CDR3 is 14 amino acids long. The CDR3 sequence is CSAPSGGEGETQYF. In DNA form, the CDR3 reads TGCAGTGCTCCTTCAGGGGGGGAGGGAGAGACCCAGTACTTC.

This clonotype was observed at least ten times. The chain joins TRBV12-3 or TRBV12-4 to TRBJ2-7; D remains ambiguous. The ends were cut back, 7 bases at V and 7 bases at J, with 17 bases in the middle. The CDR3 covers 13 residues. The CDR3 nucleotides are TGTGCCAGCAACGAAGGACCCGCCGGGGAGCAGTACTTC. It translates to CASNEGPAGEQYF.

This clonotype has at least ten counts. The J gene is TRBJ2-4, the V gene TRBV20-1; the D gene is possibly TRBD2 (5 bases). V lost 6 bases and J 1 base, leaving 13 bases between the germline ends. Germline-derived CDR1 and CDR2 are DFQATT and SNEGSKA (reference sequence). The CDR3 consists of 14 residues. CDR3 region: CSANNPGAKNIQYF. The CDR3 DNA reads TGCAGTGCCAACAATCCGGGGGCCAAAAACATTCAGTACTTC.

A few counts support this clonotype. The J gene is TRBJ1-1, the V gene TRBV9; D gene unclear. The CDR3 totals 15 residues. Germline loops: CDR1 SGDLS, CDR2 YYNGEE. Between the trimmed V and J ends, which lost 0 bases and 1 base, there was a span of 10 bases. This chain's CDR3 is CASSVAAQTNTEAFF. CDR3 DNA sequence: TGTGCCAGCAGCGTAGCAGCGCAGACGAACACTGAAGCTTTCTTT. The variable domain in full, completed from reference TRBV9 and TRBJ1-1, reads DSGVTQTPKHLITATGQRVTLRCSPRSGDLSVYWYQQSLDQGLQFLIQYYNGEERAKGNILERFSAQQFPDLHSELNLSSLELGDSALYFCASSVAAQTNTEAFFGQGTRLTVV.

This clonotype was found many times. V is TRBV20-1 and J is TRBJ2-2; D is unresolved. CDR3 length: 13 amino acids. The germline V gene encodes CDR1 DFQATT and CDR2 SNEGSKA (reference sequence). V lost 0 bases, J lost 8 bases, and 10 bases lay in between. The CDR3 loop reads CSARDKSRGELFF. CDR3 DNA: TGCAGTGCTAGAGATAAGAGTCGAGGGGAGCTGTTTTTT.

At least ten counts were recorded for this clonotype. The gene calls are TRBV20-1 and TRBJ2-2; 12 positions match TRBD2. Germline V lookup: CDR1 DFQATT, CDR2 SNEGSKA (reference sequence). J was trimmed by 5 bases and V by 3 bases; bases with no gene match: 13. This CDR3 spans 18 amino acids. The CDR3 DNA reads as TGCAGTGCTAGTGGACGGGCTAGCGGGAGGGCCGGGACCGGGGAGCTGTTTTTT. Translated: CSASGRASGRAGTGELFF.

The chain uses TRBV6-1 and TRBJ2-5; TRBD1 matches 7 bases. V dropped 6 bases and J dropped 5; count of bases not matched to a gene: 24. Germline CDR1 MNHNS, CDR2 SASEGT. This CDR3 region has 19 residues. CDR3 loop: CASSPRGPKDRIIVETQYF. The CDR3 region has the DNA TGTGCCAGCAGCCCGCGTGGGCCCAAGGACAGGATAATCGTGGAGACCCAGTACTTC.

J is TRBJ2-4 and V is TRBV10-3, with 9 bases identical to TRBD2. After removal of 0 bases from V and 8 bases from J, the junction contained 2 bases not matched to a gene. Germline CDR1 is ENHRY and CDR2 is SYGVKD. CDR3 length equals 14 residues. CDR3 nucleotide sequence: TGTGCCATCAGTGAGTCGGGCGGGGGGGACATTCAGTACTTC. Protein sequence: CAISESGGGDIQYF.

In its sample, this clonotype is medium-sized. The V call is TRBV2, the J call TRBJ2-1, with TRBD2 matching over 13 bases. V was pared by 6 bases and J by 8 bases, with 7 bases of the junction left unmatched. The CDR3 is 15 amino acids. The germline V gene has CDR1 SNHLY and CDR2 FYNNEI. CDR3 residues: CASRATSGGAHEQFF. The CDR3 DNA sequence: TGTGCCAGCAGGGCTACTAGCGGGGGGGCCCATGAGCAGTTCTTC.

This chain uses TRBV5-1 with TRBJ2-7; a weak D match, TRBD1 (6 bases). V lost 2 bases and J 3 bases, leaving 18 bases between the germline ends. Germline CDR1 is SGHRS and CDR2 is YFSETQ. The CDR3 contains 16 residues. The CDR3 protein is CASSFFPDSPDYEQYF. The CDR3 DNA follows: TGCGCCAGCAGCTTCTTCCCGGACAGTCCGGACTACGAGCAGTACTTC. Full variable domain (outside the CDR3, taken from reference TRBV5-1 and TRBJ2-7): KAGVTQTPRYLIKTRGQQVTLSCSPISGHRSVSWYQQTPGQGLQFLFEYFSETQRNKGNFPGRFSGRQFSNSRSEMNVSTLELGDSALYLCASSFFPDSPDYEQYFGPGTRLTVT.

A few counts support this clonotype. The chain joins TRBV12-3 or TRBV12-4 to TRBJ1-6, with 8 bases aligning to TRBD1. There are 15 residues in the CDR3. V was pared by 1 base and J by 9 bases, with 5 bases of the junction left unmatched. The chain's CDR3 is CASSLGDRSGSPLHF. The CDR3 DNA follows: TGTGCCAGCAGTTTAGGGGACAGGTCGGGTTCACCCCTCCACTTT.

The gene calls are TRBV6-1 and TRBJ1-5; 11 nucleotides match TRBD1. V gave up 6 bases and J gave up 4 bases; unmatched junction bases: 8. The CDR3 has 16 amino acids. The germline V gene encodes CDR1 MNHNS and CDR2 SASEGT. The chain's CDR3 is CASRRGTGGLNQPQHF. Here the CDR3 DNA reads TGTGCCAGCAGACGCGGGACAGGGGGGTTAAATCAGCCCCAGCATTTT.

V gene TRBV6-1 combines with J gene TRBJ2-2; weak D call: TRBD2 (6 bases). The germline V gene has CDR1 MNHNS and CDR2 SASEGT. This CDR3 has 15 residues. Trimming removed 2 bases from V and 2 bases from J, with 9 bases in between. CDR3 in DNA: TGTGCCAGCAGTGAACGCGGGGTAAACACCGGGGAGCTGTTTTTT. This codes for CASSERGVNTGELFF.

The sample holds a few counts of this clonotype. V usage is TRBV29-1 and J usage is TRBJ2-3, with D possibly being TRBD2 (6 bases). V was trimmed by 6 bases and J by 7 bases, leaving 17 bases between them. The germline gives CDR1 SQVTM, CDR2 ANQGSEA. The CDR3 runs 13 residues. The CDR3 sequence: CSVSFRGGNTQYF. The DNA of the CDR3 is TGCAGCGTGAGTTTTCGGGGCGGGAATACGCAGTATTTT.

This clonotype was picked up one time. This rearrangement joins TRBV6-4 to TRBJ2-6; 13 nucleotides line up with TRBD2. CDR3 length: 19 residues. V lost 0 bases and J lost 2; bases outside the gene matches: 4. Germline V gene data show CDR1 as MRHNA and CDR2 as SNTAGT. The CDR3 sequence is CASSDSTSGGPTGANVLTF. CDR3 nucleotides: TGTGCCAGCAGTGACTCGACTAGCGGGGGGCCCACTGGGGCCAACGTCCTGACTTTC.

This clonotype was seen at least ten times. V gene TRBV5-1 combines with J gene TRBJ2-7, with D maybe TRBD1 (5 bases). Germline V gives CDR1 SGHRS, CDR2 YFSETQ. The V and J ends lost 0 bases and 3 bases respectively, with 7 bases between them. The CDR3 length is 13 residues. The CDR3 DNA is TGCGCCAGCAGCTTGGGACAGATCTACGAGCAGTACTTC. Protein sequence: CASSLGQIYEQYF.

The chain employs TRBV14 and TRBJ2-1; possibly TRBD2 for D (6 bases). Deletions cut 3 bases from V and 2 bases from J, with 11 bases between. The CDR3 consists of 15 residues. Per the germline V gene, CDR1 is SGHDN and CDR2 is FVKESK. The CDR3 protein is CASSQGGGPYNEQFF. CDR3 nucleotide sequence: TGTGCCAGCAGCCAGGGGGGAGGCCCCTACAATGAGCAGTTCTTC.

This clonotype showed up many times. The chain has TRBV28 and TRBJ2-1; no reliable D call. V lost 2 bases, J lost 2 bases, and 4 bases lay in between. The CDR3 has 13 residues. Germline V gives CDR1 MDHEN, CDR2 SYDVKM. CDR3 loop: CASSLDAYNEQFF. The CDR3 coding sequence is TGTGCCAGCAGTTTAGACGCCTACAATGAGCAGTTCTTC.

The chain uses TRBV20-1 and TRBJ2-3; D is ambiguous. Germline loops: CDR1 DFQATT, CDR2 SNEGSKA (reference sequence). The CDR3 spans 14 residues. V was shortened by 2 bases and J by 3 bases, with 12 bases between the two germline ends. CDR3 nucleotide sequence: TGCAGTGCTAGAAAGAGCGCCGCAACAGATACGCAGTATTTT. It codes for CSARKSAATDTQYF.